Following are 2 T cell receptor beta chains from one sample sequenced in a study of spatial heterogeneity in lung cancer. Specified time point: blood at routine non-recurrence follow-up after resection. Sequencing was performed on whole RNA extracted from tumor and nontumor lung tissue, or from frozen PBMC, and the material was left unsorted. TCRdb reprocessed the 5' RACE reads with MiXCR, giving one entry per CDR3 protein. Here the sample spans about 120,000 distinct CDR3 sequences, 9% to 15% being singletons. Sequenced material: PBMCs, taken at follow-up. The receptors derive from a male donor with early-stage non-small cell lung cancer.

This chain joins TRBV6-5 and TRBJ1-3; 9 positions agree with TRBD1. This CDR3 has 13 amino acids. CDR1 and CDR2 (germline): MNHEY, SVGAGI. V was pared by 8 bases and J by 2 bases, with 1 base of the junction left unmatched. The CDR3 DNA sequence: TGTGCCAGCCGGACAGGGGCTGGAAACACCATATATTTT. It codes for CASRTGAGNTIYF.

This clonotype was observed many times. V usage is TRBV6-2 or TRBV6-3 and J usage is TRBJ1-1; D unresolved. CDR1 is MNHEY and CDR2 is SVGEGT in the germline V gene. The CDR3 contains 15 residues. V lost 2 bases and J lost 0, with 10 bases in between. The CDR3 spells CASSYPTVMNTEAFF. Written as DNA, the CDR3 is TGTGCCAGCAGTTACCCGACGGTCATGAACACTGAAGCTTTCTTT.